The present entry profiles one T cell receptor (beta chain) with its context. The antigen is unknown. The sample comes from a study of cytomegalovirus exposure and HLA in healthy donors. Regarding the study as a whole: In a later analysis, 17,000 or so TCR beta sequences were associated with HLA alleles at 0.05 false discovery rate. Most CMV-associated TCR beta chains were later found to appear HLA-restricted.

The length of the CDR3 is 12 residues. The V and J ends lost 5 bases and 9 bases respectively, with 11 bases between them. Germline CDR1 MNHEY, CDR2 SMNVEV (reference sequence). In nominal health when sampled, donors likely had unrecorded immune exposures nonetheless. Vbeta (60) and Jbeta (13) primers were used in the PCR. The data were produced by immunoSEQ multiplex PCR, yet TCRdb's version contains in-frame clones alone and is incomplete. The data show about 88,000 clones, 80% to 90% seen once. Sequenced: PBMCs. This clonotype was sampled from a man between 18 and 29 years old in good health and CMV-seronegative. V and J are TRBV27 and TRBJ1-5; D not certain. The CDR3 nucleotides are TGTGCCAGCAGTCACCCCGGTACGCCCCAGCATTTT. It yields the protein CASSHPGTPQHF.